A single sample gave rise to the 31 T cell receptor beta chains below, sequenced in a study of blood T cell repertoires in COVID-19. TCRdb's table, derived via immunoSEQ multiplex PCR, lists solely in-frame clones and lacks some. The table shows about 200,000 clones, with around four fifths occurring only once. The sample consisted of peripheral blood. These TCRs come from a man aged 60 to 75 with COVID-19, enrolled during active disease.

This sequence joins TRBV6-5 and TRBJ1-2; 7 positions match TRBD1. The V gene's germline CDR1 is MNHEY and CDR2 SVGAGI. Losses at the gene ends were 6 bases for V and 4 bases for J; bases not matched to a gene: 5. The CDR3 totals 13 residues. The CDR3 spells CASSPGDSYGYTF. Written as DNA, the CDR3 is TGTGCCAGCAGCCCCGGGGACAGCTATGGCTACACCTTC.

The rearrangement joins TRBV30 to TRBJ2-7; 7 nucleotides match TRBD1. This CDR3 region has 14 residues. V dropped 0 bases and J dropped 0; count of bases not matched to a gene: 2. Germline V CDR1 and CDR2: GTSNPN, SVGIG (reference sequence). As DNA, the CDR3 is TGTGCCTGGAGTGTAAGACAGGGCTCCTACGAGCAGTACTTC. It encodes CAWSVRQGSYEQYF.

CDR3: CASSLIRDRGYEQYF. The CDR3 nucleotides are TGTGCCAGCAGTTTAATCCGGGACAGGGGTTACGAGCAGTACTTC. The chain has TRBV28 and TRBJ2-7, with 10 bases aligning to TRBD1. This CDR3 is built from 15 residues. Unmatched junction bases numbered 5, after V lost 2 bases and J lost 4 bases. CDR1 is MDHEN and CDR2 is SYDVKM in the germline V gene.

The CDR3 coding sequence is TGTGCCAGCAGTGCCCTTAGGACAGTGAACACTGAAGCTTTCTTT. Its translation: CASSALRTVNTEAFF. The V gene is TRBV2, the J gene TRBJ1-1, with D possibly being TRBD1 (6 bases). The germline CDR1 and CDR2 sequences are SNHLY and FYNNEI. Trimming took 4 bases from V and 0 from J, leaving 12 bases between them. This CDR3 is 15 amino acids long.

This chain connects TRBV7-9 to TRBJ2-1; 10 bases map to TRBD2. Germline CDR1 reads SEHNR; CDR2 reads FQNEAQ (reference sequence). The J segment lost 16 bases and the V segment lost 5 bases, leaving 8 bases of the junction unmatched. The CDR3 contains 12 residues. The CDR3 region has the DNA TGTGCCAGCAGCCAACCCCCTAGCGGGAGTTTCTTC. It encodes CASSQPPSGSFF.

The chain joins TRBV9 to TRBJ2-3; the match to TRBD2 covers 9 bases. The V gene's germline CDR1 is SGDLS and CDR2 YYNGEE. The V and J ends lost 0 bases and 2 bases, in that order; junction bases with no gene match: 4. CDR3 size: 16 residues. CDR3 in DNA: TGTGCCAGCAGCGTAGATCTAGCGGGAATCACAGATACGCAGTATTTT. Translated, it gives CASSVDLAGITDTQYF.

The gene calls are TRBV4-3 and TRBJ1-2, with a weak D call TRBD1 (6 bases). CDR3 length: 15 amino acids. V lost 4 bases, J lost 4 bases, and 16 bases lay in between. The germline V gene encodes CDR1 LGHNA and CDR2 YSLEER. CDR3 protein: CASSRGTGLTYGYTF. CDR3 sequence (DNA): TGCGCCAGCAGCCGCGGAACAGGGCTCACCTATGGCTACACCTTC.

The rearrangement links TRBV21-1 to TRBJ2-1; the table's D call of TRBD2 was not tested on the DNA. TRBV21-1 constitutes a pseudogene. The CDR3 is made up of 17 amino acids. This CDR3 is CASSALDTGTTYNEQFF. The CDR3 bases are TGTGCCAGCAGCGCCCTCGACACCGGGACTACCTACAATGAGCAGTTCTTC.

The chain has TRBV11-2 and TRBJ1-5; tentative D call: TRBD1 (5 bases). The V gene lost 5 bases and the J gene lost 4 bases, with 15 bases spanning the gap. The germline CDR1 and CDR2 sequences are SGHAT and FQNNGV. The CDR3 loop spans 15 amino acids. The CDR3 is CASSPRAGLNQPQHF. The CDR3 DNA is TGTGCCAGCAGCCCAAGGGCAGGGTTAAATCAGCCCCAGCATTTT.

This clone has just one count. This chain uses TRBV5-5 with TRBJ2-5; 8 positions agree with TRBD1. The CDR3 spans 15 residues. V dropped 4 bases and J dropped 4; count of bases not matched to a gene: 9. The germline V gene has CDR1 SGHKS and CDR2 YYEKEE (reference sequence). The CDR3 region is CASSKTGAIRETQYF. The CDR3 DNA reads TGTGCCAGCAGCAAGACAGGGGCGATCAGAGAGACCCAGTACTTC.

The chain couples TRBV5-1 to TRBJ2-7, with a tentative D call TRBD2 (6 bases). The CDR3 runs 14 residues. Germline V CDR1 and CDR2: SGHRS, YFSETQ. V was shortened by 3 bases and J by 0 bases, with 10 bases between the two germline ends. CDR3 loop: CASSSGSTSYEQYF. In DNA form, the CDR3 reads TGCGCCAGCAGCTCCGGGAGTACCTCCTACGAGCAGTACTTC.

Here the CDR3 DNA reads TGCGCCAGCAGCCAAGATCGGGGATTGGGGACCGGGGAGCTGTTTTTT. This codes for CASSQDRGLGTGELFF. This chain links TRBV4-1 with TRBJ2-2, with D possibly matching TRBD2 (5 bases). CDR1 and CDR2 (germline): MGHRA, YSYEKL. Trimming took 0 bases from V and 5 from J, leaving 13 bases between them. This CDR3 region has 16 residues.

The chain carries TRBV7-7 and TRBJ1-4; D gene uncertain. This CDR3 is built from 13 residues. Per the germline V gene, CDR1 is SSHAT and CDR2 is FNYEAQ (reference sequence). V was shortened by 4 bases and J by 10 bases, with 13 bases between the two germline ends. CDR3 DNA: TGTGCCAGCAGCTCTACCAGGCTTGCAAAACTGTTTTTT. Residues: CASSSTRLAKLFF.

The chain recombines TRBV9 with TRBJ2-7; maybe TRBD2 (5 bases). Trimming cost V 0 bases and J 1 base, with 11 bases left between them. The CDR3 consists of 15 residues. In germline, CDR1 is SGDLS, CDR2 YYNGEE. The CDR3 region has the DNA TGTGCCAGCAGCGTAGGTAGTAGCGATTCCTACGAGCAGTACTTC. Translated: CASSVGSSDSYEQYF.

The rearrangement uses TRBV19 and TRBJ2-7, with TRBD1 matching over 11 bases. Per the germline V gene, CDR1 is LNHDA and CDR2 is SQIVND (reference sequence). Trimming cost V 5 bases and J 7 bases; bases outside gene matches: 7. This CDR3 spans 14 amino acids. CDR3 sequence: CASSQDRGPREQYF. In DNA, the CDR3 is TGTGCCAGTAGTCAGGACAGGGGGCCAAGAGAGCAGTACTTC. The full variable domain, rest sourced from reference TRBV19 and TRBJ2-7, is DGGITQSPKYLFRKEGQNVTLSCEQNLNHDAMYWYRQDPGQGLRLIYYSQIVNDFQKGDIAEGYSVSREKKESFPLTVTSAQKNPTAFYLCASSQDRGPREQYFGPGTRLTVT.

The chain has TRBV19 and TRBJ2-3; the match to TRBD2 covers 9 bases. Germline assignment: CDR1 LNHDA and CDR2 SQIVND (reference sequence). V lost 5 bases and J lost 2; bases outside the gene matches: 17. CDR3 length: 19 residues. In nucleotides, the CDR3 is TGTGCCAGTAGTCCCCGACAGGGAATAGCGGGGGCAATCACAGATACGCAGTATTTT. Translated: CASSPRQGIAGAITDTQYF.

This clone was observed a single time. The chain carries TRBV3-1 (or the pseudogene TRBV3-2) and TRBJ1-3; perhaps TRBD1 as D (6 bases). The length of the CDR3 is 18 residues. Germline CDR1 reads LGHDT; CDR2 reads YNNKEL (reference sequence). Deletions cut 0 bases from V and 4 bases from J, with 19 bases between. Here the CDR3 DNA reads TGTGCCAGCAGCCAAGACCCTGGTGGGGGCCCTTGGGGAAACACCATATATTTT. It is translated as CASSQDPGGGPWGNTIYF.

The CDR3 region is CASSDRTAEKLFF. The CDR3 DNA sequence: TGTGCCAGCAGCGACCGGACAGCAGAAAAACTGTTTTTT. The chain has TRBV11-2 and TRBJ1-4; a weak D match, TRBD1 (6 bases). The germline CDR1 and CDR2 sequences are SGHAT and FQNNGV. The V end lost 5 bases, the J end lost 8 bases, and 12 bases lay between the germline ends. This CDR3 is built from 13 residues.

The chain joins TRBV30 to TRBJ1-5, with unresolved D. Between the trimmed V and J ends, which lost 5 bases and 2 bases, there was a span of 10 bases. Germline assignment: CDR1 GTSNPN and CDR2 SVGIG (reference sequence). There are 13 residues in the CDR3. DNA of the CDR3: TGTGCCTGGGGCGCCAGGCGCAATCAGCCCCAGCATTTT. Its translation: CAWGARRNQPQHF. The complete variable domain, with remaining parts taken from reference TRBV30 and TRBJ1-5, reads SQTIHQWPATLVQPVGSPLSLECTVEGTSNPNLYWYRQAAGRGLQLLFYSVGIGQISSEVPQNLSASRPQDRQFILSSKKLLLSDSGFYLCAWGARRNQPQHFGDGTRLSIL.

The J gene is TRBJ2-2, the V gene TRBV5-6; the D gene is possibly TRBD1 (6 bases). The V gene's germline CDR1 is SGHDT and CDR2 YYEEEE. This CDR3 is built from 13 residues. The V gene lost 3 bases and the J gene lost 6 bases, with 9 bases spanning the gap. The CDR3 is CASSSPGAGELFF. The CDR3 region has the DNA TGTGCCAGCAGCTCCCCAGGGGCCGGGGAGCTGTTTTTT.

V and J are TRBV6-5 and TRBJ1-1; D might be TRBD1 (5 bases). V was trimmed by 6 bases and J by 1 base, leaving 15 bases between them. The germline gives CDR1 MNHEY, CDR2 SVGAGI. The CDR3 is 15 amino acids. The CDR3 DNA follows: TGTGCCAGCAGCCCCACCCTAACAGGGAACACTGAAGCTTTCTTT. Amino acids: CASSPTLTGNTEAFF.

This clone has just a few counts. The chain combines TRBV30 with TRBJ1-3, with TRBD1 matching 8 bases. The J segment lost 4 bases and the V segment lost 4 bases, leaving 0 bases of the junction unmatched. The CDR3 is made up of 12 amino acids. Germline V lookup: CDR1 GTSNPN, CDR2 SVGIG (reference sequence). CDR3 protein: CAWNRGGNTIYF. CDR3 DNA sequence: TGTGCCTGGAACAGGGGGGGAAACACCATATATTTT.

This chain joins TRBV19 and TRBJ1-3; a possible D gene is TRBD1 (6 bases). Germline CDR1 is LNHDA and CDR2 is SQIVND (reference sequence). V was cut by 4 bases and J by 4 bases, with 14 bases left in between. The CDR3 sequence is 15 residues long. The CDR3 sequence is CASSNPGAEGNTIYF. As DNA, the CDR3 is TGTGCCAGTAGTAATCCAGGGGCGGAAGGAAACACCATATATTTT.

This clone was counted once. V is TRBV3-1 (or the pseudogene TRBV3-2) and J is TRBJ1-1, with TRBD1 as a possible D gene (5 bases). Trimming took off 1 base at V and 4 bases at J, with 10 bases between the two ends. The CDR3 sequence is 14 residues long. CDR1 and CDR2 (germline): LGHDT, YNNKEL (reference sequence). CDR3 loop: CASSQVGGATEAFF. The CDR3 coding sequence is TGTGCCAGCAGCCAAGTTGGAGGGGCCACTGAAGCTTTCTTT.

This CDR3 is CASSLKAGTGLKLFF. The CDR3, as DNA: TGTGCCAGCAGTTTAAAAGCCGGGACAGGGCTGAAACTGTTTTTT. The chain carries TRBV27 and TRBJ1-4; 9 bases line up with TRBD1. Germline-derived CDR1 and CDR2 are MNHEY and SMNVEV (reference sequence). V was pared by 2 bases and J by 11 bases, with 9 bases of the junction left unmatched. The CDR3 extends over 15 amino acids.

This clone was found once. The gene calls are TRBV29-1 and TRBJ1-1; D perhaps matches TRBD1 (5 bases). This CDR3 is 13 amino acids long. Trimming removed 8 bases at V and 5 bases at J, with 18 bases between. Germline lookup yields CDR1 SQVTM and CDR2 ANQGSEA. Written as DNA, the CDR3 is TGCAGCTCCTATCCGGGGGGAGGAACTGAAGCTTTCTTT. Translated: CSSYPGGGTEAFF.

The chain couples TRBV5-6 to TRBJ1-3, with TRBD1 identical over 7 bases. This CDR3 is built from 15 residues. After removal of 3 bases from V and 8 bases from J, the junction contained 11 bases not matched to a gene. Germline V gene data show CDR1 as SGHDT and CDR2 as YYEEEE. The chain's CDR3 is CASSSGARGLYTIYF. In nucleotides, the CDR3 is TGTGCCAGCAGCTCTGGAGCCAGGGGGTTATACACCATATATTTT.

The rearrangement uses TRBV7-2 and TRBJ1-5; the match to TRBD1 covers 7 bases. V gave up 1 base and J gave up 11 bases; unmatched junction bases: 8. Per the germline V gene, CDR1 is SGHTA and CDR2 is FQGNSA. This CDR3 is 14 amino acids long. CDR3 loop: CASSLDRGMGTQHF. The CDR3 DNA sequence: TGTGCCAGCAGCTTAGACAGGGGAATGGGGACCCAGCATTTT.

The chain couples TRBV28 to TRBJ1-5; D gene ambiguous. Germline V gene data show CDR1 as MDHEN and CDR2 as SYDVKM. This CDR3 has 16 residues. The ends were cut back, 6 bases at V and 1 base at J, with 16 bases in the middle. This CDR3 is CASSRETPTSNQPQHF. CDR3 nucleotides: TGTGCCAGCAGCCGTGAGACACCAACAAGCAATCAGCCCCAGCATTTT.

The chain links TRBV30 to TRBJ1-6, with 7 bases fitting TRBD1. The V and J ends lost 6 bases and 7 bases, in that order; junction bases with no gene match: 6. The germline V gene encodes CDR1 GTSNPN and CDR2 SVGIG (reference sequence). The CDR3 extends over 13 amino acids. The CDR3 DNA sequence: TGTGCCTGCGACAGGGTGGGCAATTCACCCCTCCACTTT. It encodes CACDRVGNSPLHF.

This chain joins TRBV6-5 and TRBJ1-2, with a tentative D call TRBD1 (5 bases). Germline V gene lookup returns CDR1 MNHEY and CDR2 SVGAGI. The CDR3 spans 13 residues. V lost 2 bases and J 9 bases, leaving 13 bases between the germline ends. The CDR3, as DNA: TGTGCCAGCAGTTACGGGCAGGGAAGGAGCTACACCTTC. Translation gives CASSYGQGRSYTF.